This TCR beta chain stems from a study of T cells in Graves' hyperthyroidism and ophthalmopathy. Study summary: Peripheral blood was drawn at first diagnosis, prior to all treatment.

Study-wide points: Ophthalmopathy was model-predicted a median approximately six months pre-onset.

RNA transcripts were the template for amplifying TCR beta CDR3 regions. Researchers ran a first-round RT-PCR on the TCR CDR3 using the HTBI primer set. One entry per CDR3 protein, called by TCRdb with MiXCR from the multiplex PCR reads. The sample lists under 450,000 distinct CDR3 sequences; around 14% were seen once. As to this clonotype: What it recognizes is unknown.

Newly diagnosed hyperthyroidism patients aged 18 to 65 years had disease lasting under 2 months. Patients were excluded for uncontrolled infection, other autoimmune disease, pregnancy or lactation. The CDR3 spans 15 residues. The V and J ends lost 5 bases and 5 bases, in that order; junction bases with no gene match: 10. In germline, CDR1 is SGHTA, CDR2 FQGNSA. Specimen: blood. The source is a woman aged 18-29 years with Graves' hyperthyroidism. The V call is TRBV7-2, the J call TRBJ1-2, with TRBD1 identical over 8 bases. The CDR3 reads CASSPRDRKSYGYTF. Written as DNA, the CDR3 is TGTGCCAGCAGCCCGCGGGACAGGAAGTCTTATGGCTACACCTTC.